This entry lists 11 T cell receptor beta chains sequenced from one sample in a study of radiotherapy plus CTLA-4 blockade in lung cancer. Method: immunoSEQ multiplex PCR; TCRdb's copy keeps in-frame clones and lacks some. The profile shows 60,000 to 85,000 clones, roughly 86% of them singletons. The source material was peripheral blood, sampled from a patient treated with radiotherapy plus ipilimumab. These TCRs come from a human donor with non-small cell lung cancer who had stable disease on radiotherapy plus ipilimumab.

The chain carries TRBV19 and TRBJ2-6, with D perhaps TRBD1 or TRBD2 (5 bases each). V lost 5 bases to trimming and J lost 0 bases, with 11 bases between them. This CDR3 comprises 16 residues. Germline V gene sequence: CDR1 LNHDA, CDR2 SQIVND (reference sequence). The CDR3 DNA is TGTGCCAGTAGTCGGAAAGGGACCTCTGGGGCCAACGTCCTGACTTTC. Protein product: CASSRKGTSGANVLTF.

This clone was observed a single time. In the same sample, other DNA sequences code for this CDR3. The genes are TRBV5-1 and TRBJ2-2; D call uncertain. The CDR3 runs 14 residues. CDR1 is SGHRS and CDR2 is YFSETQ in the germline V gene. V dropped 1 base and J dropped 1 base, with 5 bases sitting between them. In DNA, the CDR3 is TGCGCCAGCAGCTTGACGGGGAACACCGGGGAGCTGTTTTTT. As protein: CASSLTGNTGELFF.

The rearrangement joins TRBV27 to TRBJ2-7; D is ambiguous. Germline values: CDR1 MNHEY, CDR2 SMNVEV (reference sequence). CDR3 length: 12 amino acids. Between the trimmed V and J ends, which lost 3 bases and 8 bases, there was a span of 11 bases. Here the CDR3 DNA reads TGTGCCAGCAGTTTCTCAGGTATCAAGCAGTACTTC. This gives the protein CASSFSGIKQYF.

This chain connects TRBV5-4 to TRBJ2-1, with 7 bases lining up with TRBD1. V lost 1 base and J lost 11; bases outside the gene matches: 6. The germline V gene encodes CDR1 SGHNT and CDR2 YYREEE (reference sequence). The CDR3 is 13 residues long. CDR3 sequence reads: CASSLSGTDKQFF. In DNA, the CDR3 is TGTGCCAGCAGCTTGTCTGGGACAGATAAGCAGTTCTTC.

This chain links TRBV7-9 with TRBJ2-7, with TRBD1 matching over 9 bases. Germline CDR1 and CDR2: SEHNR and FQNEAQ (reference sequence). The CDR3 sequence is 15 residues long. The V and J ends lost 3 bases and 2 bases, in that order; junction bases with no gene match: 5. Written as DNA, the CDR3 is TGTGCCAGCAGCTTGAGGGACAGGGTTACCTACGAGCAGTACTTC. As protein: CASSLRDRVTYEQYF.

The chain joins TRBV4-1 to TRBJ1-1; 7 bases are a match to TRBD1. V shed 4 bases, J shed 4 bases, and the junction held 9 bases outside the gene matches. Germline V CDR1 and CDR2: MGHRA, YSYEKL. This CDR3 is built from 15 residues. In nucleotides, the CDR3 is TGCGCCAGCAGCCTTGGACAGTCAGGGGGCACTGAAGCTTTCTTT. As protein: CASSLGQSGGTEAFF.

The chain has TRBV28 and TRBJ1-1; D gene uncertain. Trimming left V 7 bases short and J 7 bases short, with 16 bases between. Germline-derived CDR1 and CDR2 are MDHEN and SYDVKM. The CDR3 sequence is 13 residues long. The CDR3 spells CASTLTGVYEAFF. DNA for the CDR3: TGTGCCAGCACCCTCACGGGTGTATATGAAGCTTTCTTT. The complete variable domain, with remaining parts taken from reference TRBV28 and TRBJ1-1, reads DVKVTQSSRYLVKRTGEKVFLECVQDMDHENMFWYRQDPGLGLRLIYFSYDVKMKEKGDIPEGYSVSREKKERFSLILESASTNQTSMYLCASTLTGVYEAFFGQGTRLTVV.

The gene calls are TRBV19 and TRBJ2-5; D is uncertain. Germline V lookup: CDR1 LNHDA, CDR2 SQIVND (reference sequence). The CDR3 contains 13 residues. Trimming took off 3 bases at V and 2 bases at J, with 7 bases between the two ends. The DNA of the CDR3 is TGTGCCAGTAGTATTGGGCCGCAAGAGACCCAGTACTTC. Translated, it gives CASSIGPQETQYF.

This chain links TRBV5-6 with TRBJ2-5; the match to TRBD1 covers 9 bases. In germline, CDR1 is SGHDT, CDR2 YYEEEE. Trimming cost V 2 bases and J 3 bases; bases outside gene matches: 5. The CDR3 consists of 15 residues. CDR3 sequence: CASSLTGTGKETQYF. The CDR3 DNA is TGTGCCAGCAGCTTAACGGGGACAGGGAAAGAGACCCAGTACTTC.

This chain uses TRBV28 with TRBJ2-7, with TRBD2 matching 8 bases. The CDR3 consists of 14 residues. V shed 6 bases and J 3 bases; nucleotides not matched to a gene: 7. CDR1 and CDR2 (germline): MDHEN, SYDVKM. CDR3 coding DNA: TGTGCCAGCAGACCGGGAGGGGGAGTCTACGAGCAGTACTTC. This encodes CASRPGGGVYEQYF. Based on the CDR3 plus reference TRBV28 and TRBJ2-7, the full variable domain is DVKVTQSSRYLVKRTGEKVFLECVQDMDHENMFWYRQDPGLGLRLIYFSYDVKMKEKGDIPEGYSVSREKKERFSLILESASTNQTSMYLCASRPGGGVYEQYFGPGTRLTVT.

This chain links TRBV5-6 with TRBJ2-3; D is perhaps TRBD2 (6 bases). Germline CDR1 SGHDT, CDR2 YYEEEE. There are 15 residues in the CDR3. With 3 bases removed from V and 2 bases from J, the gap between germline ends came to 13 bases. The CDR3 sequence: CASSSGDPITDTQYF. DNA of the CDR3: TGTGCCAGCAGCTCGGGGGATCCCATCACAGATACGCAGTATTTT.